This T cell receptor beta chain was found in a study of T cell changes during pregnancy in multiple sclerosis. The method was immunoSEQ multiplex PCR; TCRdb's version includes in-frame clones alone and lacks a portion of them. The table lists around 72,000 clones, around 94% of them singletons, with approximately 2% in the top ten. The CDR3 covers 16 residues. CDR1 is SGHDN and CDR2 is FVKESK in the germline V gene. Losses at the gene ends were 5 bases for V and 6 bases for J; bases not matched to a gene: 14. Sequences were derived from peripheral blood, sampled in the second trimester of pregnancy. This TCR was sampled from a female donor in good health, enrolled as a control in a pregnancy study. The V gene is TRBV14, the J gene TRBJ2-5; 8 nucleotides match TRBD2. CDR3 loop: CASSYGGTSGAQTQYF. The CDR3 nucleotides are TGTGCCAGCAGCTACGGGGGGACTAGTGGCGCGCAGACCCAGTACTTC.